This T cell receptor (beta chain) derives from a study of CD8 T cells in ankylosing spondylitis. The J segment lost 0 bases and the V segment lost 3 bases, leaving 4 bases of the junction unmatched. There are 15 residues in the CDR3. Germline V gene sequence: CDR1 SGHTA, CDR2 FQGNSA. This clonotype was picked up many times. The antigen remains unidentified. Study-wide findings and caveats: A motif in TCR beta, a set of eight or nine highly homologous variants, appeared characteristic of ankylosing spondylitis blood. Matched ankylosing spondylitis synovial fluid reportedly contained a significantly enriched population of disease-linked clones. Some of these motif variants have turned up before, in reports on reactive arthritis synovial fluid and blood.

Scientists made TCR beta libraries using quantitative 5'-RACE with molecular barcodes. MiXCR was run by TCRdb on the 5' RACE reads, yielding one entry per CDR3 protein. This sample has more than 400,000 distinct CDR3 sequences, with roughly 5.2% found just once. The rearrangement joins TRBV7-2 to TRBJ2-7; 8 nucleotides match TRBD2. The origin of this receptor is a male donor with ankylosing spondylitis. Sample: blood, either unsorted or a sorted T cell fraction (not recorded which). CDR3 region: CASSFLAGDSYEQYF. The CDR3 DNA follows: TGTGCCAGCAGCTTCCTAGCGGGCGACTCCTACGAGCAGTACTTC.